The TCR beta chain described here comes from a study of T-cell memory formation after mild COVID-19. Study-level points and caveats: Researchers report contracting CD4+ clones mostly in CM and EM, with CD8+ clones in EMRA.

In its sample, this clonotype was seen a few times. As yet, its antigen is unknown. V trimming: 3 bases; J trimming: 8 bases; junction bases outside the gene matches: 5. Germline V gene data show CDR1 as MNHEY and CDR2 as SVGAGI. The CDR3 runs 14 residues. TCRdb passed the 5' RACE reads through MiXCR, listing each CDR3 protein once. The data show 300,000 to 350,000 distinct CDR3 sequences, roughly an eighth seen once. This clonotype was obtained from a man aged 18 to 35 who had mild COVID-19 (a few samples of this study predate the infection). Cell type and time point are not known. This rearrangement joins TRBV6-5 to TRBJ2-5, with TRBD2 identical over 11 bases. Sample: PBMCs or a T cell subset sorted from them (not recorded which). CDR3 protein: CASSYSGGGDTQYF. The CDR3 coding sequence is TGTGCCAGCAGTTATAGCGGGGGGGGCGACACCCAGTACTTC.